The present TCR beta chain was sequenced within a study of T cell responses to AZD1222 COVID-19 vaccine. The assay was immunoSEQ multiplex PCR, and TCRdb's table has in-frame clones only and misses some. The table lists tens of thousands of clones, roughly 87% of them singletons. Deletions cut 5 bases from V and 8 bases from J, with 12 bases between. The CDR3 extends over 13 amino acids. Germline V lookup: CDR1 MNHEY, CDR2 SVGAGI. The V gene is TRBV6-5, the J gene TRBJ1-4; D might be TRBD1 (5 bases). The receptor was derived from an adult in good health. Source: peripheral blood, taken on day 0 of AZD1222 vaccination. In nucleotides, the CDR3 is TGTGCCAGCAGTAGGCAGGGAGAGGAAAAACTGTTTTTT. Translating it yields CASSRQGEEKLFF.